The rows below give T cell receptor beta chains drawn from one sample of a study of shared clonotypes between healthy human individuals. Assay: immunoSEQ multiplex PCR; the TCRdb copy retains only in-frame clones and omits some. Among 2,100,000 or so clones listed, under 97% were seen once. Specimen: naive CD4+ T cells sorted from blood. All receptors derive from a young man in good health. Each CDR3 is given with its conserved first and last residue. Each record gives: D gene, clone size, J gene, V gene, CDR3 protein, CDR3 DNA. A D gene is named only where the DNA matches it firmly. A row's size may be missing; if present it is once, few, many or a size class.

>TRBD1|.|TRBJ2-4|TRBV7-2
CASMQGARNIQYF
TGTGCCAGCATGCAGGGGGCGAGGAACATTCAGTACTTC
>.|once|TRBJ1-2|TRBV2
CASSSLGGHGYTF
TGTGCCAGCAGTTCCCTGGGGGGGCATGGCTACACCTTC
>TRBD2|.|TRBJ2-7|TRBV6-6
CASSYSLAVGSYEQYF
TGTGCCAGCAGTTACTCACTAGCGGTGGGCTCCTACGAGCAGTACTTC
>TRBD1|.|TRBJ1-6|TRBV6-5
CASSKGQGDSPLHF
TGCGCCAGCAGCAAGGGACAGGGAGATTCACCCCTCCACTTT
>.|.|TRBJ2-7|TRBV5-1
CASSFSSYEQYF
TGCGCCAGCAGCTTCTCGTCCTACGAGCAGTACTTC
>.|.|TRBJ1-6|TRBV7-8
CASSLGQTLLYNSPLHF
TGTGCCAGCAGCTTAGGACAGACACTCTTGTATAATTCACCCCTCCACTTT
>TRBD1|.|TRBJ2-4|TRBV20-1
CSLKQGSIQYF
TGCAGCCTGAAACAGGGGAGCATTCAGTACTTC
>.|.|TRBJ2-7|TRBV5-1
CASSPPGAGAYEQYF
TGCGCCAGCAGCCCCCCGGGGGCAGGGGCCTACGAGCAGTACTTC
>TRBD2|.|TRBJ2-3|TRBV30
CAWIRLAGAKSTDTQYF
TGTGCCTGGATTCGACTAGCGGGGGCGAAAAGCACAGATACGCAGTATTTT
>TRBD1|.|TRBJ2-6|TRBV10-3
CAISESKLRQGKSGANVLTF
TGTGCCATCAGTGAGTCGAAGTTGAGACAGGGGAAGTCTGGGGCCAACGTCCTGACTTTC
>TRBD1|.|TRBJ2-7|TRBV7-2
CASSQRGGAAEQYF
TGTGCCAGCAGCCAACGAGGGGGCGCAGCCGAGCAGTACTTC
>TRBD2|.|TRBJ2-1|TRBV7-2
CASNLGLAGKSEQFF
TGTGCCAGCAACCTAGGACTAGCGGGAAAAAGTGAGCAGTTCTTC
>TRBD2|once|TRBJ2-1|TRBV9
CASSVSGDTYNEQFF
TGTGCCAGCAGCGTTAGCGGGGACACCTACAATGAGCAGTTCTTC
>.|.|TRBJ2-2|TRBV6-1
CASRREYTGELFF
TGTGCCAGCAGGAGGGAGTACACCGGGGAGCTGTTTTTT
>.|.|TRBJ1-4|TRBV19
CASSIGRNEKLFF
TGTGCCAGTAGTATTGGTAGAAATGAAAAACTGTTTTTT
>.|.|TRBJ2-3|TRBV18
CASSPVTGLTDTQYF
TGTGCCAGCTCACCAGTGACAGGCCTCACAGATACGCAGTATTTT
>.|few|TRBJ1-4|TRBV6-6
CASSKSGGSVEKLFF
TGTGCCAGCAGTAAAAGCGGGGGTTCGGTTGAAAAACTGTTTTTT
>.|.|TRBJ1-2|TRBV11-2
CASSLEGRRYTF
TGTGCCAGCAGCTTAGAGGGCAGAAGGTACACCTTC
>TRBD2|.|TRBJ2-2|TRBV2
CATLRKRGNTGELFF
TGTGCCACCCTCAGGAAGCGGGGGAACACCGGGGAGCTGTTTTTT
>.|.|TRBJ1-6|TRBV25-1
CASSPVAYNSPLHF
TGTGCCAGCAGTCCGGTGGCTTATAATTCACCCCTCCACTTT
>.|.|TRBJ2-7|TRBV6-9
CASTETQGNLYEQYF
TGTGCCAGCACCGAAACACAGGGAAACCTCTACGAGCAGTACTTC
>TRBD2|once|TRBJ2-1|TRBV25-1
CASSASSGGADEQFF
TGTGCCAGCAGTGCCTCTAGCGGGGGGGCCGATGAGCAGTTCTTC
>TRBD1|once|TRBJ1-1|TRBV5-1
CASSPRTGGGTEAFF
TGCGCCAGCAGCCCCCGGACAGGGGGCGGAACTGAAGCTTTCTTT
>.|.|TRBJ2-2|TRBV5-1
CASRISGFRETTGELFF
TGCGCCAGCAGAATAAGTGGGTTCCGAGAGACCACCGGGGAGCTGTTTTTT
>TRBD1|once|TRBJ1-5|TRBV6-6
CASKVDRVSVPQHF
TGTGCCAGCAAGGTGGACAGGGTTTCTGTCCCCCAGCATTTT
>TRBD2|.|TRBJ2-3|TRBV4-3
CASSQLAGVVDTQYF
TGCGCCAGCAGTCAACTAGCGGGAGTGGTAGATACGCAGTATTTT
>.|.|TRBJ1-1|TRBV5-1
CASKGRTERNTEAFF
TGCGCCAGCAAGGGGCGGACAGAGCGGAACACTGAAGCTTTCTTT
>TRBD1|.|TRBJ1-2|TRBV6-1
CASSDRRGRNYGYTF
TGTGCCAGCAGTGATCGTAGGGGGCGGAACTATGGCTACACCTTC
>.|.|TRBJ2-7|TRBV7-9
CASSLGDEQYF
TGTGCCAGCAGCCTCGGCGACGAGCAGTACTTC
>.|.|TRBJ2-1|TRBV30
CAWSPQGFYNEQFF
TGTGCCTGGAGTCCCCAGGGCTTCTACAATGAGCAGTTCTTC
>.|.|TRBJ1-5|TRBV28
CASSDPGKNNQPQHF
TGTGCCAGCAGTGATCCCGGGAAAAACAATCAGCCCCAGCATTTT
>TRBD2|once|TRBJ2-5|TRBV9
CASSVGLAQQGTQYF
TGTGCCAGCAGCGTAGGACTAGCACAACAAGGGACCCAGTACTTC
>.|.|TRBJ2-7|TRBV5-1
CASRRGASTYEQYF
TGCGCCAGCAGAAGAGGGGCAAGTACCTACGAGCAGTACTTC
>TRBD2|.|TRBJ2-1|TRBV9
CASSPHGTNSYNEQFF
TGTGCCAGCAGCCCCCACGGGACTAACTCCTACAATGAGCAGTTCTTC
>TRBD1|.|TRBJ2-5|TRBV27
CANMTGVETQYF
TGTGCCAATATGACAGGGGTAGAGACCCAGTACTTC
>.|once|TRBJ1-4|TRBV18
CASSRGGNEKLFF
TGTGCCAGCTCACGTGGGGGGAACGAAAAACTGTTTTTT
>TRBD2|.|TRBJ2-5|TRBV11-2
CASSTGLAGVETQYF
TGTGCCAGCAGCACTGGACTAGCGGGAGTTGAGACCCAGTACTTC
>.|.|TRBJ2-3|TRBV7-3
CASSLYPGTLGDTQYF
TGTGCCAGCAGCTTATATCCCGGGACCTTGGGTGATACGCAGTATTTT
>.|.|TRBJ2-5|TRBV5-1
CASSLGGLVHETQYF
TGCGCCAGCAGCTTGGGAGGCTTGGTGCATGAGACCCAGTACTTC
>.|.|TRBJ1-2|TRBV9
CASSVGGLNYGYTF
TGTGCCAGCAGCGTAGGGGGTCTTAACTATGGCTACACCTTC
>.|.|TRBJ2-7|TRBV18
CASSPAGDYEQYF
TGTGCCAGCTCACCTGCAGGGGACTACGAGCAGTACTTC
>.|.|TRBJ2-5|TRBV2
CASREMAGETQYF
TGTGCCAGCAGGGAAATGGCGGGAGAGACCCAGTACTTC
>.|.|TRBJ1-2|TRBV6-6
CASSDGPYGYTF
TGTGCCAGCTCTGACGGCCCTTACGGCTACACCTTC
>.|.|TRBJ1-6|TRBV15
CATSPQDAYNSPLHF
TGTGCCACCAGTCCCCAGGACGCCTATAATTCACCCCTCCACTTT
>TRBD1|once|TRBJ2-7|TRBV5-4
CASSFGQDEYEQYF
TGTGCCAGCAGCTTCGGACAGGACGAATACGAGCAGTACTTC
>.|.|TRBJ2-7|TRBV11-3
CASSDTGRFPYEQYF
TGTGCCAGCAGCGATACCGGCAGGTTTCCCTACGAGCAGTACTTC